These 26 T cell receptor beta chains share one sample of origin, sequenced in a study of T-cell memory formation after mild COVID-19 (dated by TCRdb to the early 2020s). The library was obtained by 5' RACE. The instrument was an Illumina NovaSeq 6000. TCRdb ran its own pipeline on the public reads, namely fastp trimming at Q25 and MiXCR clone calling, and kept in-frame beta chains. Under each unique CDR3 protein, matching rows form one entry showing the most common genes and DNA. The sample has 300,000 to 350,000 distinct CDR3 sequences on record, roughly a fifth of them singletons. Of the sample, approximately 21% falls within the top ten clones. The sample comprised PBMCs or a T cell subset sorted from them (not recorded which). The receptors were gathered from a young man who had mild COVID-19 (a few samples of this study predate the infection). The sample titles of this study are shuffled in the database, so cell type and time point are left out; the donor was told from shared clones.

This clonotype was recorded a few times. The chain employs TRBV20-1 and TRBJ1-4; tentatively, D is TRBD1 (5 bases). The V end lost 0 bases, the J end lost 7 bases, and 12 bases lay between the germline ends. The length of the CDR3 is 14 residues. CDR1 DFQATT and CDR2 SNEGSKA come from the germline V gene (reference sequence). The CDR3 DNA follows: TGCAGTGCTAGAGATCCGAGGGGTGGTGAAAAACTGTTTTTT. It encodes CSARDPRGGEKLFF.

This rearrangement joins TRBV7-9 to TRBJ2-5; D remains ambiguous. CDR3 length equals 15 residues. Germline-derived CDR1 and CDR2 are SEHNR and FQNEAQ (reference sequence). The germline V and J ends were trimmed by 5 bases and 1 base, with 14 bases remaining between them. The CDR3, as DNA: TGTGCCAGCAGCCCAATTGGACGGTCCCAAGAGACCCAGTACTTC. As protein: CASSPIGRSQETQYF.

V usage is TRBV13 and J usage is TRBJ2-5, with D possibly TRBD2 on 5 matching bases. V was clipped by 4 bases and J by 0 bases, with 9 bases between them. This CDR3 has 14 residues. Germline-derived CDR1 and CDR2 are PRHDT and FYEKMQ (reference sequence). The CDR3 nucleotides are TGTGCCAGCAGCTCCGGGGAAAACCAAGAGACCCAGTACTTC. Translation: CASSSGENQETQYF.

The chain joins TRBV7-6 to TRBJ2-7, with D unclear. In germline, CDR1 is SGHVS, CDR2 FNYEAQ. Deletions cut 1 base from V and 6 bases from J, with 13 bases between. This CDR3 comprises 14 residues. Here the CDR3 reads CASSLVPIGSEQYF. The CDR3 nucleotides read TGTGCCAGCAGCTTAGTACCGATCGGATCCGAGCAGTACTTC.

The rearrangement links TRBV5-1 to TRBJ2-5, with a weak D call TRBD1 (5 bases). CDR1 is SGHRS and CDR2 is YFSETQ in the germline V gene. The CDR3 has 14 amino acids. V gave up 7 bases and J gave up 4 bases, with 17 bases separating them. CDR3 DNA sequence: TGCGCCAGCCTCCAAGGGGCTCAGGGAGAGACCCAGTACTTC. Its protein product is CASLQGAQGETQYF.

The chain employs TRBV7-2 and TRBJ1-5; D not certain. The CDR3 runs 13 residues. Germline V gene data show CDR1 as SGHTA and CDR2 as FQGNSA. V lost 1 base to trimming and J lost 3 bases, with 4 bases between them. The DNA for the CDR3 is TGTGCCAGCAGCTTAGGGGCCAATCAGCCCCAGCATTTT. Protein: CASSLGANQPQHF.

Ten or more counts support this clonotype. The chain carries TRBV12-3 or TRBV12-4 and TRBJ2-3; 10 bases are shared with TRBD1. CDR3 size: 13 residues. The junction had 7 bases not matched to a gene; V was cut back by 11 bases and J by 5 bases. The CDR3 sequence: CAVGQGVEDTQYF. The CDR3 nucleotides read TGTGCCGTTGGACAGGGGGTAGAAGATACGCAGTATTTT.

The chain combines TRBV27 with TRBJ2-3; no clear D. Per germline, CDR1 MNHEY and CDR2 SMNVEV (reference sequence). Trimming stripped 5 bases from V and 6 bases from J, with 21 bases between. The CDR3 runs 16 residues. The CDR3 is CASSVQSRPSHDTQYF. In nucleotides, the CDR3 is TGTGCCAGCAGTGTCCAATCCAGACCATCGCATGATACGCAGTATTTT.

The V gene is TRBV5-1, the J gene TRBJ2-5, with D maybe TRBD2 (6 bases). Germline CDR1 reads SGHRS; CDR2 reads YFSETQ. CDR3 length: 15 residues. Trimming took off 7 bases at V and 3 bases at J, with 19 bases between the two ends. The CDR3 spells CASYPNGGAEETQYF. CDR3 nucleotides: TGCGCCAGCTACCCCAATGGCGGGGCCGAAGAGACCCAGTACTTC.

V is TRBV2 and J is TRBJ2-5; TRBD1 might be the D (6 bases). The CDR3 runs to 15 residues. In germline, CDR1 is SNHLY, CDR2 FYNNEI. V dropped 3 bases and J dropped 2 bases, with 13 bases sitting between them. In nucleotides, the CDR3 is TGTGCCAGCAGTGAGGTGGGGGCCGGGCAAGAGACCCAGTACTTC. This gives the protein CASSEVGAGQETQYF.

In this sample, this clonotype turned up a few times. This rearrangement joins TRBV4-2 to TRBJ2-5, with D maybe TRBD2 (6 bases). Trimming pared 5 bases from V and 6 bases from J, leaving 13 bases between. The CDR3 runs 13 residues. Germline CDR1 and CDR2: LGHNA and YNFKEQ. CDR3 loop: CASSSRLGQTQYF. The CDR3 DNA reads TGTGCCAGCAGCTCTCGACTAGGGCAGACCCAGTACTTC.

This clonotype was observed at least ten times. This sequence joins TRBV7-2 and TRBJ2-1, with D possibly being TRBD1 (6 bases). V lost 1 base and J 7 bases, leaving 11 bases between the germline ends. This CDR3 has 14 amino acids. Germline-derived CDR1 and CDR2 are SGHTA and FQGNSA. The CDR3 is CASSLERTENEQFF. The CDR3 bases are TGTGCCAGCAGCTTAGAGAGGACAGAGAATGAGCAGTTCTTC.

V is TRBV7-3 and J is TRBJ2-3; no reliable D call. V was trimmed by 5 bases and J by 5 bases, leaving 20 bases between them. From germline, CDR1 is SGHTA and CDR2 FQGTGA. The CDR3 covers 16 residues. The CDR3 DNA follows: TGTGCCAGCAGCATCAGCGCCACCCCACTTGGAGATACGCAGTATTTT. Amino acids: CASSISATPLGDTQYF.

J is TRBJ2-1 and V is TRBV19; 7 nucleotides agree with TRBD2. Germline V gene data show CDR1 as LNHDA and CDR2 as SQIVND (reference sequence). The CDR3 contains 15 residues. Unmatched junction bases numbered 5, after V lost 6 bases and J lost 0 bases. CDR3 in DNA: TGTGCCAGTAGATGGGGGGGGAGCTCCTACAATGAGCAGTTCTTC. This encodes CASRWGGSSYNEQFF.

This sequence joins TRBV7-2 and TRBJ1-5; TRBD1 matches at 10 bases. Per the germline V gene, CDR1 is SGHTA and CDR2 is FQGNSA. V was clipped by 7 bases and J by 7 bases; unmatched bases: 10. The CDR3 has 15 amino acids. The CDR3 sequence: CASTLRTGGRQPQHF. CDR3 bases: TGTGCCAGCACCCTCAGGACAGGGGGAAGGCAGCCCCAGCATTTT.

In this sample, this clonotype turned up a few times. V is TRBV5-1 and J is TRBJ2-3, with 8 bases identical to TRBD1. Germline V gene sequence: CDR1 SGHRS, CDR2 YFSETQ. The CDR3 spans 19 residues. J was trimmed by 0 bases and V by 4 bases; bases with no gene match: 16. The CDR3: CASSPGTGDPTSSTDTQYF. The CDR3, as DNA: TGCGCCAGCAGCCCTGGGACAGGAGACCCCACGTCTAGCACAGATACGCAGTATTTT.

V gene TRBV5-6 combines with J gene TRBJ2-5; possibly TRBD1 or TRBD2 for D (5 bases each). The germline CDR1 and CDR2 sequences are SGHDT and YYEEEE. The CDR3 spans 13 residues. Between the trimmed V and J ends, which lost 5 bases and 9 bases, there was a span of 17 bases. The CDR3 loop is CASSWDGTRAQYF. CDR3 bases: TGTGCCAGCAGTTGGGACGGCACGAGGGCCCAGTACTTC.

This clonotype was seen a few times. This chain uses TRBV4-3 with TRBJ2-7; unclear D gene. Trimming shortened V by 5 bases and J by 0 bases, and 5 bases separated the two germline ends. The CDR3 spans 12 residues. The germline V gene encodes CDR1 LGHNA and CDR2 YSLEER. In DNA form, the CDR3 reads TGCGCCAGCAGCACCCTCTCCTACGAGCAGTACTTC. Amino acid sequence: CASSTLSYEQYF.

This sequence joins TRBV4-3 and TRBJ1-2; TRBD1 matches at 9 bases. The CDR3 spans 14 residues. Germline lookup yields CDR1 LGHNA and CDR2 YSLEER. V shed 4 bases and J 4 bases; nucleotides not matched to a gene: 4. The CDR3 region has the DNA TGCGCCAGCAGCCGGGTGACAGGGGGCTATGGCTACACCTTC. Translating it yields CASSRVTGGYGYTF.

This clonotype was detected only a few times. This chain uses TRBV7-9 with TRBJ2-7; D uncertain. The CDR3 length is 16 residues. V gave up 5 bases and J gave up 5 bases, with 22 bases separating them. Germline assignment: CDR1 SEHNR and CDR2 FQNEAQ (reference sequence). Here the CDR3 DNA reads TGTGCCAGCAGCACCCTCAGCCTTTCGATCCTCAACGAGCAGTACTTC. Translation: CASSTLSLSILNEQYF.

This clonotype was observed many times. CDR3 nucleotides: TGTGCCAGCAGCTCCCATCACGGCACTGAAGCTTTCTTT. It specifies CASSSHHGTEAFF. V usage is TRBV7-2 and J usage is TRBJ1-1; D remains ambiguous. Looked up from germline, CDR1 is SGHTA and CDR2 is FQGNSA. The CDR3 is made up of 13 amino acids. V lost 4 bases and J lost 4, with 10 bases in between.

V usage is TRBV6-2 or TRBV6-3 and J usage is TRBJ2-7; the D gene is possibly TRBD1 (6 bases). V was clipped by 0 bases and J by 1 base, with 16 bases between them. Germline lookup yields CDR1 MNHEY and CDR2 SVGEGT. The CDR3 is 17 residues long. CDR3 sequence (DNA): TGTGCCAGCAGTTACTCGATCCTTGAGGGGGAGTCCTACGAGCAGTACTTC. Translation gives CASSYSILEGESYEQYF.

The gene calls are TRBV7-2 and TRBJ2-2; 12 nucleotides agree with TRBD2. Germline-derived CDR1 and CDR2 are SGHTA and FQGNSA. J lost 6 bases, V lost 0 bases, and 5 bases had no gene match. The CDR3 extends over 17 amino acids. CDR3 in amino acids: CASSLALAGGRPGELFF. CDR3 in DNA: TGTGCCAGCAGCTTAGCGCTAGCGGGGGGGCGTCCCGGGGAGCTGTTTTTT.

This clonotype was counted a few times. This rearrangement joins TRBV5-1 to TRBJ2-7; TRBD1 or TRBD2 may be the D gene (6 bases each). In germline, CDR1 is SGHRS, CDR2 YFSETQ. CDR3 length: 15 residues. V lost 2 bases and J lost 3, with 15 bases in between. CDR3 sequence: CASSLWGDIIYEQYF. DNA of the CDR3: TGCGCCAGCAGCTTATGGGGGGACATCATCTACGAGCAGTACTTC.

In this sample, this clonotype turned up a few times. V gene TRBV6-5 combines with J gene TRBJ2-3; maybe TRBD2 (6 bases). Germline V CDR1 and CDR2: MNHEY, SVGAGI. This CDR3 comprises 13 residues. Trimming cost V 0 bases and J 9 bases, with 10 bases left between them. CDR3 DNA: TGTGCCAGCAGTTACTCGAGAGGGAGGACGCAGTATTTT. It is translated as CASSYSRGRTQYF.

This clonotype was counted only a few times. CDR3 coding DNA: TGTGCCAGCAGCTTTGGCCCCCGGGGGGGGGCCTTTTGGGATGGCACAGATACGCAGTATTTT. The encoded protein is CASSFGPRGGAFWDGTDTQYF. The V and J genes are TRBV7-9 and TRBJ2-3; TRBD2 aligns across 8 bases. V trimming: 3 bases; J trimming: 1 base; junction bases outside the gene matches: 21. This CDR3 comprises 21 residues. CDR1 SEHNR and CDR2 FQNEAQ come from the germline V gene (reference sequence).